This TCR beta chain derives from a study of post-analysis software for immune sequencing data (dated by TCRdb to about 2015). Looking at the study overall: Relapsing-remitting, secondary progressive and progressive-relapsing multiple sclerosis were recorded as disease courses, and subtype annotation was lacking for some patients. The patient repertoires were compared against about 10 previously published healthy control repertoires obtained from donors aged 6 to 25 years. A subset of samples was prepared in parallel using single-end sample barcoding, then pooled and co-amplified after Illumina adapter ligation. Points the paper makes about the study in general: Normalized Chao1 diversity was significantly lower in multiple sclerosis patients than controls, suggesting substantial peripheral T-cell clonal expansion. Four to six TRBV segments, including TRBV5-6, TRBV5-1 and TRBV20-1, were significantly more frequent in patients than controls. The multiple sclerosis patient group was slightly younger than the control group. When samples were clustered directly using the F measure, samples prepared in the same batch co-clustered strongly, which prompted a batch-effect correction.

Based on the germline V gene, the CDR1 and CDR2 sequences are LGHNT and FRNRAP. V gives up 7 bases and J gives up 5 bases, and the segment between their germline ends measures 19 bases. Including cysteine and phenylalanine, the CDR3 has 15 amino acids. Only the CDR3 region is kept as DNA, spanning 45 bases read in frame from base 1. To demonstrate the VDJtools post-analysis software, the study profiled TCR beta repertoires from the peripheral blood of some 13 young patients with multiple sclerosis. The multiple sclerosis patients were children and adolescents between roughly 6 and 15 years of age. Libraries came from PCR. Sequencing used an Illumina HiSeq 2500. To reduce PCR and sequencing biases, unique molecular identifiers were incorporated into the TCR beta cDNA libraries. Per 1 to 10 million input T cells, roughly 500,000 cDNA molecules were obtained, such that each molecule approximated one T cell. Patient libraries were prepared and sequenced with the same protocol used for the earlier healthy control dataset. Within a given batch, samples were prepared together, multiplexed and sequenced on the same HiSeq lane. As for the authors' bioinformatics: Raw barcoded reads were processed with MIGEC, and single-read molecular identifier groups were discarded before consensus assembly and CDR3 extraction. Clonotype tables were post-analysed with VDJtools, normalizing diversity by down-sampling all datasets to the smallest sample size. Repertoire overlap clustering matched CDR3 amino acid but not nucleotide sequences to correct batch-related cross-sample contamination. The public sequencing data were trimmed at Q25 with fastp and processed into clonotypes with MiXCR by TCRdb, which kept only in-frame beta chains. Records with the same CDR3 protein are collapsed into one entry carrying the most frequent genes and DNA. The V and J calls were determined by TCRdb, not by the authors. Recorded for this sample are hundreds of thousands of distinct CDR3 sequences; approximately 53% of them occurred a single time. The ten largest clones capture approximately 4.5% of the sample.

In this sample, this clonotype turned up a few times. Which antigen it targets is not known. No much larger clone is present one base from it, and per-base qualities are unavailable. The clonotype originates from a girl between 5 and 17 years old with multiple sclerosis. The V and J genes are TRBV12-5 and TRBJ2-3, with TRBD2 as a weak D call on 6 bases. Sequenced sample: blood. The CDR3 corresponds to CASAQRRAGRDTQYF. The nucleotide sequence is given as TGTGCTAGTGCCCAACGTCGCGCGGGAAGAGATACGCAGTATTTT.